Described below is a single T cell receptor (beta chain) sequence and its context. Its antigen is unknown. This record belongs to a study of CD8 T cells in ankylosing spondylitis. CDR1 is SGHAT, CDR2 FQDESV, per germline (reference sequence). V lost 4 bases, J lost 5 bases, and 14 bases stayed unmatched. The CDR3 contains 18 residues. Whole-study results and caveats: Researchers reportedly found disease-linked clones significantly enriched in matched ankylosing spondylitis synovial fluid. Reports of some motif variants in reactive arthritis synovial fluid and blood predate this one. Disease-associated clonotypes exhibited CD8+ identity and were relatively infrequent in peripheral blood. Characteristic, it appeared, of ankylosing spondylitis blood was a TCR beta motif of about eight highly homologous variants.

Libraries for TCR beta were made by quantitative 5'-RACE with molecular barcodes. TCRdb ran MiXCR on the 5' RACE reads and lists one entry per CDR3 protein. The sample lists around 890,000 distinct CDR3 sequences; about 12% were seen once. The rearrangement uses TRBV11-1 and TRBJ2-1, with 10 bases fitting TRBD1. This receptor was identified in a male donor with ankylosing spondylitis. The sample comprised blood, either unsorted or a sorted T cell fraction (not recorded which). The CDR3 here is CASSSSFGRTGGNNEQFF. In nucleotides, the CDR3 is TGTGCCAGCAGCTCTTCATTCGGCAGGACAGGGGGAAACAATGAGCAGTTCTTC.